This T cell receptor beta chain emerged from a study of early T cells in non-severe SARS-CoV-2 infection. Germline-derived CDR1 and CDR2 are DFQATT and SNEGSKA (reference sequence). The CDR3 loop spans 13 amino acids. Trimming stripped 5 bases from V and 5 bases from J, with 14 bases between. This clonotype appeared many times. Unique molecular identifiers were attached to individual cDNA molecules. From the 5' RACE reads, TCRdb called clonotypes with MiXCR, one entry per CDR3 protein. In the table there are about 80,000 distinct CDR3 sequences, 13% of which are singletons. Sequenced sample: whole blood. The V call is TRBV20-1, the J call TRBJ2-3; D unclear. The receptor was derived from an adult who was a healthcare worker with PCR-confirmed SARS-CoV-2 infection or an uninfected control (not recorded which). CDR3 protein: CSAPVEARDTQYF. CDR3 coding DNA: TGCAGTGCTCCCGTTGAGGCTAGAGATACGCAGTATTTT.